Following are 27 T cell receptor beta chains from one sample sequenced in a study of control samples from healthy donors and cancer patients. TCRdb keeps only in-frame clones here, not all; method: immunoSEQ multiplex PCR. This table holds 120,000 to 150,000 clones, 75% to 95% found once. Sequenced input: blood. The receptors shown here come from a man aged 25 to 40 in good health.

The gene calls are TRBV3-1 (or the pseudogene TRBV3-2) and TRBJ2-6; D is undetermined. V was shortened by 4 bases and J by 0 bases, with 13 bases between the two germline ends. This CDR3 is built from 17 residues. Per the germline V gene, CDR1 is LGHDT and CDR2 is YNNKEL (reference sequence). The CDR3 bases are TGTGCCAGCAGCCCACAAAGACGGACCTCTGGGGCCAACGTCCTGACTTTC. Protein product: CASSPQRRTSGANVLTF.

The chain is built from TRBV2 and TRBJ2-7; D remains ambiguous. CDR1 and CDR2 (germline): SNHLY, FYNNEI. V lost 5 bases and J 5 bases, leaving 4 bases between the germline ends. This CDR3 contains 10 residues. In DNA, the CDR3 is TGTGCCAGCAGTCTGGACGAGCAGTACTTC. It codes for CASSLDEQYF. Combining the CDR3 with reference TRBV2 and TRBJ2-7 gives the whole variable domain EPEVTQTPSHQVTQMGQEVILRCVPISNHLYFYWYRQILGQKVEFLVSFYNNEISEKSEIFDDQFSVERPDGSNFTLKIRSTKLEDSAMYFCASSLDEQYFGPGTRLTVT.

The chain has TRBV4-2 and TRBJ2-1, with D maybe TRBD1 (6 bases). Germline CDR1 LGHNA, CDR2 YNFKEQ. The CDR3 contains 13 residues. V was trimmed by 3 bases and J by 5 bases, leaving 8 bases between them. CDR3 in amino acids: CASSQDRNNEQFF. In nucleotides, the CDR3 is TGTGCCAGCAGCCAGGACAGAAACAATGAGCAGTTCTTC.

V usage is TRBV6-5 and J usage is TRBJ2-3, with TRBD2 as a possible D gene (6 bases). The ends were cut back, 11 bases at V and 2 bases at J, with 8 bases in the middle. Germline CDR1 is MNHEY and CDR2 is SVGAGI. The CDR3 consists of 11 residues. CDR3 DNA: TGTGCCGCGGGGCCCACAGATACGCAGTATTTT. It specifies CAAGPTDTQYF.

This sequence joins TRBV9 and TRBJ1-2; D is uncertain. The CDR3 loop spans 14 amino acids. Trimming took 0 bases from V and 2 from J, leaving 8 bases between them. Germline V gives CDR1 SGDLS, CDR2 YYNGEE. In nucleotides, the CDR3 is TGTGCCAGCAGCGTAGGGGAGGGAAACTATGGCTACACCTTC. Amino acid sequence: CASSVGEGNYGYTF.

The V call is TRBV14, the J call TRBJ2-4; D unresolved. The CDR3 has 12 residues. Trimming took 4 bases from V and 5 from J, leaving 6 bases between them. Germline V gene data show CDR1 as SGHDN and CDR2 as FVKESK. CDR3 amino acids: CASSLTQNIQYF. For the CDR3, the DNA is TGTGCCAGCAGCCTAACCCAAAACATTCAGTACTTC.

The gene calls are TRBV5-1 and TRBJ1-2; TRBD1 aligns across 10 bases. The trim removed 4 bases at V and 4 bases at J, leaving 7 bases unmatched. The V gene's germline CDR1 is SGHRS and CDR2 YFSETQ. The CDR3 loop spans 15 amino acids. In DNA form, the CDR3 reads TGCGCCAGCAGCCCCGGGACAGGGGCCCGCTATGGCTACACCTTC. Its translation: CASSPGTGARYGYTF.

The chain recombines TRBV7-9 with TRBJ1-2; D unresolved. The CDR3 contains 14 residues. V was clipped by 1 base and J by 3 bases, with 9 bases between them. Germline V gives CDR1 SEHNR, CDR2 FQNEAQ (reference sequence). The CDR3 region has the DNA TGTGCCAGCAGCTTAGGATATGCCTACTATGGCTACACCTTC. Amino acid sequence: CASSLGYAYYGYTF.

This clone appeared once. This chain links TRBV5-1 with TRBJ1-1; tentative D call: TRBD1 (5 bases). Per germline, CDR1 SGHRS and CDR2 YFSETQ. The CDR3 covers 15 residues. V was trimmed by 4 bases and J by 3 bases, leaving 16 bases between them. The CDR3 here is CASSPRGLGDTEAFF. For the CDR3, the DNA is TGCGCCAGCAGCCCGCGGGGCCTCGGGGACACTGAAGCTTTCTTT.

This clone was observed a single time. The chain joins TRBV29-1 to TRBJ2-7; TRBD1 matches 9 bases. After removal of 6 bases from V and 3 bases from J, the junction contained 9 bases not matched to a gene. CDR1 and CDR2 from the germline V gene are SQVTM and ANQGSEA. The CDR3 consists of 14 residues. The chain's CDR3 is CSVATGGTGYEQYF. Here the CDR3 DNA reads TGCAGCGTGGCCACAGGGGGCACTGGCTACGAGCAGTACTTC.

The chain uses TRBV10-3 and TRBJ2-7, with 14 positions matching TRBD2. The CDR3 is 14 amino acids. The germline gives CDR1 ENHRY, CDR2 SYGVKD. V shed 8 bases and J 5 bases; nucleotides not matched to a gene: 5. The CDR3 reads CAIAGLAGGHEQYF. As DNA, the CDR3 is TGTGCCATCGCAGGACTAGCGGGGGGACACGAGCAGTACTTC.

The sample holds one count of this clone. The rearrangement links TRBV5-1 to TRBJ2-7; 9 bases map to TRBD2. CDR1 SGHRS and CDR2 YFSETQ come from the germline V gene. This CDR3 is built from 18 residues. With 0 bases clipped from V and 0 bases from J, the junction kept 10 bases outside the gene matches. The CDR3 protein is CASSLDPTSGLFSYEQYF. In DNA form, the CDR3 reads TGCGCCAGCAGCTTGGATCCGACTAGCGGACTCTTCTCCTACGAGCAGTACTTC.

This clone appeared a single time. The J gene is TRBJ2-7, the V gene TRBV5-1; a possible D gene is TRBD1 (5 bases). This CDR3 is built from 13 residues. V gave up 3 bases and J gave up 2 bases, with 9 bases separating them. Germline assignment: CDR1 SGHRS and CDR2 YFSETQ. The CDR3 loop is CASSSDKAYEQYF. In nucleotides, the CDR3 is TGCGCCAGCAGCTCGGACAAAGCCTACGAGCAGTACTTC. Full variable domain (rest looked up from reference TRBV5-1 and TRBJ2-7): KAGVTQTPRYLIKTRGQQVTLSCSPISGHRSVSWYQQTPGQGLQFLFEYFSETQRNKGNFPGRFSGRQFSNSRSEMNVSTLELGDSALYLCASSSDKAYEQYFGPGTRLTVT.

This clone was observed a single time. The chain links TRBV9 to TRBJ2-1; 8 nucleotides line up with TRBD2. The CDR3 totals 13 residues. Germline V gene data show CDR1 as SGDLS and CDR2 as YYNGEE. V trimming: 2 bases; J trimming: 7 bases; junction bases outside the gene matches: 2. In nucleotides, the CDR3 is TGTGCCAGCAGCGTCGGGGGGGCGAATGAGCAGTTCTTC. Translating gives CASSVGGANEQFF.

The chain joins TRBV6-1 to TRBJ1-5; D not resolved. The CDR3 consists of 15 residues. V was pared by 2 bases and J by 4 bases, with 12 bases between. CDR1 is MNHNS and CDR2 is SASEGT in the germline V gene. CDR3 loop: CASSEMRVGNQPQHF. The CDR3 bases are TGTGCCAGCAGTGAAATGAGGGTTGGAAATCAGCCCCAGCATTTT.

The chain employs TRBV6-1 and TRBJ2-7; perhaps D is TRBD1 or TRBD2 (7 bases each). Trimming cost V 3 bases and J 4 bases, with 16 bases left between them. The germline CDR1 and CDR2 sequences are MNHNS and SASEGT. This CDR3 has 15 amino acids. CDR3 DNA sequence: TGTGCCAGCAGTGACCCCCGGCAGGGGGGGTACGAGCAGTACTTC. Its translation is CASSDPRQGGYEQYF.

The rearrangement links TRBV19 to TRBJ1-1; 9 positions match TRBD1. V shed 9 bases, J shed 1 base, and the junction held 3 bases outside the gene matches. The length of the CDR3 is 13 residues. Germline V lookup: CDR1 LNHDA, CDR2 SQIVND (reference sequence). For the CDR3, the DNA is TGTGCCAGCGGACAGGGGCCGAACACTGAAGCTTTCTTT. Its protein product is CASGQGPNTEAFF.

This clone is a singleton in its sample. V usage is TRBV27 and J usage is TRBJ1-1; possible D gene TRBD1, 5 bases. This CDR3 is 14 amino acids long. CDR1 is MNHEY, CDR2 SMNVEV, per germline (reference sequence). Trimming took off 0 bases at V and 4 bases at J, with 9 bases between the two ends. The CDR3 here is CASSLSQGSTEAFF. In nucleotides, the CDR3 is TGTGCCAGCAGTTTATCGCAGGGTTCCACTGAAGCTTTCTTT.

This chain joins TRBV27 and TRBJ1-1; 7 bases are a match to TRBD1. The CDR3 totals 15 residues. The V segment lost 2 bases and the J segment 1 base; nucleotides outside the gene matches: 4. Per germline, CDR1 MNHEY and CDR2 SMNVEV (reference sequence). The CDR3 DNA sequence: TGTGCCAGCAGTTTAGCGGGACAGCAGAACACTGAAGCTTTCTTT. It translates to CASSLAGQQNTEAFF.

This chain connects TRBV4-1 to TRBJ1-3; a possible D gene is TRBD1 (5 bases). Between the trimmed V and J ends, which lost 3 bases and 0 bases, there was a span of 12 bases. The germline V gene encodes CDR1 MGHRA and CDR2 YSYEKL. The CDR3 length is 16 residues. The CDR3 here is CASSHDGTLSGNTIYF. The DNA of the CDR3 is TGCGCCAGCAGCCATGACGGGACGCTCTCTGGAAACACCATATATTTT.

V usage is TRBV27 and J usage is TRBJ1-1, with D possibly being TRBD1 (5 bases). V was pared by 2 bases and J by 0 bases, with 16 bases between. CDR3 length equals 17 residues. Germline lookup yields CDR1 MNHEY and CDR2 SMNVEV (reference sequence). CDR3 nucleotides: TGTGCCAGCAGTTTACATCCCCCAGGGCCAATGAACACTGAAGCTTTCTTT. Translated: CASSLHPPGPMNTEAFF.

The chain combines TRBV3-1 (or the pseudogene TRBV3-2) with TRBJ1-6; a weak D match, TRBD1 (6 bases). The germline gives CDR1 LGHDT, CDR2 YNNKEL (reference sequence). CDR3 length: 15 amino acids. Trimming stripped 1 base from V and 10 bases from J, with 14 bases between. The CDR3, as DNA: TGTGCCAGCAGCCAAGTTACAGGGAGGGAATCACCCCTCCACTTT. It yields the protein CASSQVTGRESPLHF.

J is TRBJ2-1 and V is TRBV20-1; possible D gene TRBD2, 5 bases. The CDR3 contains 11 residues. Trimming stripped 8 bases from V and 3 bases from J, with 8 bases between. Germline loops: CDR1 DFQATT, CDR2 SNEGSKA (reference sequence). The CDR3 protein is CSIGDYNEQFF. CDR3 DNA sequence: TGCAGTATCGGGGACTACAATGAGCAGTTCTTC.

The rearrangement uses TRBV10-3 and TRBJ1-1; 8 bases are shared with TRBD1. Trimming removed 0 bases from V and 6 bases from J; junction bases left unmatched: 6. This CDR3 spans 15 amino acids. CDR1 and CDR2 (germline): ENHRY, SYGVKD. The CDR3, as DNA: TGTGCCATCAGTGAGTCGGGGGCCAGGGGGCCTGAAGCTTTCTTT. It translates to CAISESGARGPEAFF.

The V call is TRBV18, the J call TRBJ1-1; no clear D. The CDR3 contains 14 residues. With 1 base removed from V and 4 bases from J, the gap between germline ends came to 10 bases. Germline CDR1 is KGHSH and CDR2 is LQKENI. The CDR3 nucleotides read TGTGCCAGCTCACCACAGGAGGTGGGCACTGAAGCTTTCTTT. Residues: CASSPQEVGTEAFF.

The chain employs TRBV6-4 and TRBJ1-6; a possible D gene is TRBD1 (5 bases). Germline V gene sequence: CDR1 MRHNA, CDR2 SNTAGT. This CDR3 spans 13 amino acids. V lost 6 bases to trimming and J lost 6 bases, with 9 bases between them. CDR3 bases: TGTGCCAGCAGCTACGACAGTAATTCACCCCTCCACTTT. This gives the protein CASSYDSNSPLHF.

The rearrangement joins TRBV6-1 to TRBJ2-7, with D perhaps TRBD2 (6 bases). This CDR3 region has 16 residues. Germline CDR1 is MNHNS and CDR2 is SASEGT. Trimming removed 3 bases at V and 2 bases at J, with 17 bases between. The CDR3 DNA reads TGTGCCAGCAGTGAGGGAGCGGGTTTAGGAGCCTACGAGCAGTACTTC. This encodes CASSEGAGLGAYEQYF.